This TCR beta chain was found in a study of control samples from healthy donors and cancer patients. Repertoires were generated with immunoSEQ multiplex PCR, while TCRdb's copy carries only in-frame clones and drops some. The repertoire holds 70,000 or so clones, roughly 86% seen once, with roughly a fifth in the top ten. The germline gives CDR1 SGHNT, CDR2 YENEEA. This CDR3 region has 15 residues. Unmatched junction bases numbered 6, after V lost 7 bases and J lost 1 base. The TCR comes from a man aged 55 to 70 with lung cancer. The specimen sequenced was PBMCs. J is TRBJ2-3 and V is TRBV11-3; 9 bases are shared with TRBD2. This CDR3 is CASKVAGVGTDTQYF. Here the CDR3 DNA reads TGTGCCAGCAAGGTAGCGGGGGTCGGCACAGATACGCAGTATTTT.